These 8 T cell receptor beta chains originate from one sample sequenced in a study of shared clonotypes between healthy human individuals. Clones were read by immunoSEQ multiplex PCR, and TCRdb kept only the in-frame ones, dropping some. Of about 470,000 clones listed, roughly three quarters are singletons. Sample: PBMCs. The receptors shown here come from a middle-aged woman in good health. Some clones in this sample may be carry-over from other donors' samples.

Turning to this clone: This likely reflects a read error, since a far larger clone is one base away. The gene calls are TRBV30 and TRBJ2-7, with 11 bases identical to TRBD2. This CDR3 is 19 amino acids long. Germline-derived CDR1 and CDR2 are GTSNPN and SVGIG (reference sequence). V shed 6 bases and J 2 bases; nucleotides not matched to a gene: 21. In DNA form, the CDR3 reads TGTGCCTGCCGGCAGGATCAACTAGCGGGAGTTCTACAAACCTACGAGCAGTACTTC. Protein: CACRQDQLAGVLQTYEQYF. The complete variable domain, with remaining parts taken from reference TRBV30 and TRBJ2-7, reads SQTIHQWPATLVQPVGSPLSLECTVEGTSNPNLYWYRQAAGRGLQLLFYSVGIGQISSEVPQNLSASRPQDRQFILSSKKLLLSDSGFYLCACRQDQLAGVLQTYEQYFGPGTRLTVT.

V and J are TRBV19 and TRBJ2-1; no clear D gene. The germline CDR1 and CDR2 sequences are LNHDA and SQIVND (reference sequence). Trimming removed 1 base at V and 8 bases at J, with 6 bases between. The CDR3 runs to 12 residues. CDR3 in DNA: TGTGCCAGTAGTATAGCCGGCGATGAGCAGTTCTTC. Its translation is CASSIAGDEQFF.

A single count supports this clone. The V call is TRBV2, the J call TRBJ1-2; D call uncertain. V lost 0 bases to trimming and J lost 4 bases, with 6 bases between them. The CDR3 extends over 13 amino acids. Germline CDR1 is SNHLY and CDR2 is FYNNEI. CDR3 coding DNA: TGTGCCAGCAGTGAAGCTCGGCTCTATGGCTACACCTTC. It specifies CASSEARLYGYTF.

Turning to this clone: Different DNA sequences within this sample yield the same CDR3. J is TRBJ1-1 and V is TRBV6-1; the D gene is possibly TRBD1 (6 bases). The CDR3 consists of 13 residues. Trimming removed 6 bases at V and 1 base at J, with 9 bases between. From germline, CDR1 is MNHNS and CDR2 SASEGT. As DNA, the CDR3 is TGTGCCAGCAGACGGACAGAGAACACTGAAGCTTTCTTT. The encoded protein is CASRRTENTEAFF.

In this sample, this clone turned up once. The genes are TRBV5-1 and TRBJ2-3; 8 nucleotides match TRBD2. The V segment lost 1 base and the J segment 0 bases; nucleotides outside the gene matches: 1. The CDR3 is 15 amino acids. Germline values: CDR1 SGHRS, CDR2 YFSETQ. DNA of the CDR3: TGCGCCAGCAGCTTGATAGCGGGGAGCACAGATACGCAGTATTTT. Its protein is CASSLIAGSTDTQYF.

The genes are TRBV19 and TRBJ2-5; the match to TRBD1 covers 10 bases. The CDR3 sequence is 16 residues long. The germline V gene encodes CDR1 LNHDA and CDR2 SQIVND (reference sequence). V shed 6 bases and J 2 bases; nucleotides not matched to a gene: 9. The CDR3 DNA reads TGTGCCAGTAGCGACCCCCGGGACAGGGGACAAGAGACCCAGTACTTC. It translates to CASSDPRDRGQETQYF.

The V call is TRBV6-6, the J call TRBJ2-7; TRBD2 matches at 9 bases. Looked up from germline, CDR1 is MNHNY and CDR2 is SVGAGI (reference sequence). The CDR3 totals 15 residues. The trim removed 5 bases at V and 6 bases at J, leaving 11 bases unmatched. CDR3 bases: TGTGCCAGCAGTGCCCTTAGCGGGAGCAAGGTCGAGCAGTACTTC. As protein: CASSALSGSKVEQYF.

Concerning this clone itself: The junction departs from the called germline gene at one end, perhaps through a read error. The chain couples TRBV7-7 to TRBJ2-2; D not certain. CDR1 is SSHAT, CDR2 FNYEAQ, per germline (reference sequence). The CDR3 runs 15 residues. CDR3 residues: CASSPSLGSAGELFF. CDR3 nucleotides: TGTGCTAGCAGCCCGAGTTTAGGGTCGGCCGGGGAGCTGTTTTTT.